This T cell receptor (beta chain) is from a study of cytomegalovirus exposure and HLA in healthy donors. The wider study: Genotyping of under 500 donors showed that around 86% belonged to the Caucasian-associated ancestry cluster.

The length of the CDR3 is 18 residues. V was clipped by 1 base and J by 0 bases; unmatched bases: 6. Germline V gene data show CDR1 as SGHDN and CDR2 as FVKESK. PCR amplification relied on 60 Vbeta primers (plus 13 Jbeta primers). Measured with immunoSEQ multiplex PCR; TCRdb has only the in-frame clones, and not every one. The table lists 100,000 or so clones, 80% to 85% of them singletons, with about 6.9% in the top ten. To note about this clone: Its antigen is as yet unknown.

Study findings and constraints: A later analysis found common viral pathogens apparently linked to several of the most significant clusters.

The origin of this receptor is a man aged 30 to 39 in good health and CMV-seropositive. The sequencing sample was made of PBMCs. The J gene is TRBJ2-6, the V gene TRBV14; 7 bases fit TRBD2. The CDR3 DNA reads TGTGCCAGCAGCCAAGTTCCCCTAGCGGACTCTGGGGCCAACGTCCTGACTTTC. This codes for CASSQVPLADSGANVLTF.